These 27 T cell receptor beta chains share one sample of origin, sequenced in a study of blood T cells in healthy people across ages. Sample-barcoded 5' priming and a J-beta primer mix drove a second PCR of 7 to 11 cycles. TCRdb called the 5' RACE reads again in MiXCR, with one record for every CDR3 protein. This repertoire shows roughly 1.7 million distinct CDR3 sequences, roughly 32% found once; its top ten account for about 10%. Specimen: blood. The source is a woman aged 30 to 39 in good health.

This clonotype was counted many times. The rearrangement links TRBV20-1 to TRBJ2-6; tentative D call: TRBD2 (5 bases). The CDR3 is 14 amino acids. Per germline, CDR1 DFQATT and CDR2 SNEGSKA (reference sequence). Trimming took 6 bases from V and 0 from J, leaving 9 bases between them. For the CDR3, the DNA is TGCAGTGCGCCTCGGGGCTCTGGGGCCAACGTCCTGACTTTC. It codes for CSAPRGSGANVLTF.

The chain uses TRBV20-1 and TRBJ1-4, with D uncertain. This CDR3 is 15 amino acids long. Per the germline V gene, CDR1 is DFQATT and CDR2 is SNEGSKA (reference sequence). V gave up 4 bases and J gave up 1 base, with 13 bases separating them. Written as DNA, the CDR3 is TGCAGTGCTACGTTGGACGGACGAACTAATGAAAAACTGTTTTTT. Protein: CSATLDGRTNEKLFF.

The chain is built from TRBV7-2 and TRBJ1-1; D unresolved. The CDR3 is made up of 14 amino acids. Germline V gives CDR1 SGHTA, CDR2 FQGNSA. Between the trimmed V and J ends, which lost 5 bases and 1 base, there was a span of 11 bases. The chain's CDR3 is CTSSLMSGNTEAFF. CDR3 sequence (DNA): TGTACCAGCAGCCTAATGTCGGGGAACACTGAAGCTTTCTTT.

This clonotype was detected only a few times. The chain joins TRBV20-1 to TRBJ1-2; D is ambiguous. CDR3 size: 12 residues. Germline V gene sequence: CDR1 DFQATT, CDR2 SNEGSKA (reference sequence). Between the trimmed V and J ends, which lost 6 bases and 4 bases, there was a span of 12 bases. The CDR3, as DNA: TGCAGTGCCCAGCACGAGGGCTATGGCTACACCTTC. Its translation is CSAQHEGYGYTF.

J is TRBJ2-1 and V is TRBV12-3 or TRBV12-4, with 12 bases fitting TRBD2. The CDR3 sequence is 16 residues long. The trim removed 6 bases at V and 0 bases at J, leaving 3 bases unmatched. CDR3: CASSGLAGRSYNEQFF. The CDR3 bases are TGTGCCAGCAGCGGACTAGCGGGGCGCTCCTACAATGAGCAGTTCTTC.

This clonotype turned up a few times. V and J are TRBV4-2 and TRBJ2-7, with D tentatively TRBD2 (7 bases). Germline V lookup: CDR1 LGHNA, CDR2 YNFKEQ. This CDR3 is built from 16 residues. The ends were cut back, 0 bases at V and 2 bases at J, with 14 bases in the middle. CDR3: CASSQDGAGAAYEQYF. In DNA form, the CDR3 reads TGTGCCAGCAGCCAAGACGGCGCGGGGGCCGCCTACGAGCAGTACTTC.

This clonotype was detected ten times or more. This chain links TRBV12-3 or TRBV12-4 with TRBJ1-1; D not resolved. Trimming shortened V by 5 bases and J by 1 base, and 14 bases separated the two germline ends. CDR3 length equals 15 residues. DNA for the CDR3: TGTGCCAGCAGTCCGTACGAGACAAGGAACACTGAAGCTTTCTTT. Protein: CASSPYETRNTEAFF.

There are a few counts of this clonotype. The chain recombines TRBV12-3 or TRBV12-4 with TRBJ1-2; D is unresolved. This CDR3 comprises 11 residues. The V end lost 6 bases, the J end lost 3 bases, and 5 bases lay between the germline ends. DNA of the CDR3: TGTGCCAGCAGCCGCTACTATGGCTACACCTTC. Translated: CASSRYYGYTF.

The sample holds a few counts of this clonotype. The chain couples TRBV28 to TRBJ2-1; D gene uncertain. V was trimmed by 1 base and J by 9 bases, leaving 16 bases between them. CDR3 length: 15 amino acids. Germline CDR1 MDHEN, CDR2 SYDVKM. CDR3 region: CASSLSQQPWGEQFF. The CDR3 bases are TGTGCCAGCAGTTTATCGCAGCAGCCGTGGGGTGAGCAGTTCTTC. Looking up the rest from reference TRBV28 and TRBJ2-1 gives the full variable domain: DVKVTQSSRYLVKRTGEKVFLECVQDMDHENMFWYRQDPGLGLRLIYFSYDVKMKEKGDIPEGYSVSREKKERFSLILESASTNQTSMYLCASSLSQQPWGEQFFGPGTRLTVL.

This clonotype was counted between two and nine times. This chain joins TRBV28 and TRBJ2-7; D remains unclear. This CDR3 comprises 14 residues. V lost 8 bases and J lost 6, with 20 bases in between. Germline CDR1 reads MDHEN; CDR2 reads SYDVKM. For the CDR3, the DNA is TGTGCCAGCCCTAGGGATAGGTCCACGAGCGAGCAGTACTTC. This sequence encodes CASPRDRSTSEQYF.

This clonotype has only a few counts. V usage is TRBV9 and J usage is TRBJ2-7, with TRBD1 identical over 9 bases. The V gene end was trimmed by 4 bases and the J gene end by 0 bases; junction bases not matched to a gene: 8. Germline V CDR1 and CDR2: SGDLS, YYNGEE. The CDR3 has 16 amino acids. CDR3 loop: CASSHDRGSSSYEQYF. Written as DNA, the CDR3 is TGTGCCAGCAGCCATGACAGGGGGTCGTCCTCCTACGAGCAGTACTTC.

A few counts support this clonotype. The chain recombines TRBV27 with TRBJ1-2; 7 bases align to TRBD1. Germline-derived CDR1 and CDR2 are MNHEY and SMNVEV (reference sequence). This CDR3 region has 17 residues. V gave up 3 bases and J gave up 7 bases; unmatched junction bases: 17. The CDR3 loop reads CASSLDKRTGRLGGYTF. CDR3 DNA: TGTGCCAGCAGTTTGGATAAAAGGACAGGCCGACTAGGTGGCTACACCTTC.

The rearrangement joins TRBV6-5 to TRBJ2-1; D is uncertain. Between the trimmed V and J ends, which lost 4 bases and 4 bases, there was a span of 17 bases. The germline V gene has CDR1 MNHEY and CDR2 SVGAGI. There are 16 residues in the CDR3. The CDR3 reads CASSSPIRQRYNEQFF. The CDR3 coding sequence is TGTGCCAGCAGTTCCCCGATCCGGCAGAGGTACAATGAGCAGTTCTTC.

In DNA form, the CDR3 reads TGTGCCAGCAGCGAGTTGATGACAGGGGATAGAGATACGCAGTATTTT. Its protein is CASSELMTGDRDTQYF. This chain links TRBV2 with TRBJ2-3; 8 positions agree with TRBD1. CDR1 SNHLY and CDR2 FYNNEI come from the germline V gene. Germline trimming cut 6 bases from V and 5 bases from J; bases unmatched to any gene: 13. The CDR3 consists of 16 residues.

The genes are TRBV12-3 or TRBV12-4 and TRBJ2-5; D may be TRBD2 (5 bases). CDR3 length: 14 amino acids. V lost 5 bases and J 5 bases, leaving 15 bases between the germline ends. CDR3 region: CASSTTRAAETQYF. The CDR3 bases are TGTGCCAGCAGTACGACCCGAGCGGCGGAGACCCAGTACTTC.

Many counts were recorded for this clonotype. The rearrangement joins TRBV4-1 to TRBJ1-2; D gene ambiguous. Germline V gene data show CDR1 as MGHRA and CDR2 as YSYEKL. This CDR3 spans 15 amino acids. Deletions cut 1 base from V and 1 base from J, with 10 bases between. The CDR3 sequence is CASSQVAEVNYGYTF. The CDR3 DNA sequence: TGCGCCAGCAGCCAAGTTGCTGAAGTTAACTATGGCTACACCTTC.

This clonotype was picked up a small number of times. The chain joins TRBV4-1 to TRBJ1-1; no definite D call. CDR3 length equals 15 residues. Trimming took 0 bases from V and 5 from J, leaving 13 bases between them. From germline, CDR1 is MGHRA and CDR2 YSYEKL. As DNA, the CDR3 is TGCGCCAGCAGCCAAGATAAGGGCTGGGAAACTGAAGCTTTCTTT. Encoded protein: CASSQDKGWETEAFF.

With respect to this clonotype: At one boundary the junction diverges from the germline segment, which might be a read error. The J gene is TRBJ2-5, the V gene TRBV24-1; D remains ambiguous. The CDR3 has 17 residues. Germline V gene lookup returns CDR1 KGHDR and CDR2 SFDVKD. The CDR3 is CAASDAWAGPYQETQYF. Here the CDR3 DNA reads TGTGCCGCCAGTGATGCCTGGGCAGGTCCGTACCAAGAGACCCAGTACTTC.

The J gene is TRBJ2-7, the V gene TRBV6-6; D not resolved. The J call may be incorrect, as the DNA end agrees better with TRBJ2-5. The CDR3 is made up of 16 amino acids. Looked up from germline, CDR1 is MNHNY and CDR2 is SVGAGI (reference sequence). CDR3 protein: CASSYSRIPRQETQYF. In DNA form, the CDR3 reads TGTGCCAGCAGTTACTCGAGGATTCCCAGGCAAGAGACCCAGTACTTC.

The J gene is TRBJ2-1, the V gene TRBV3-1, with D unresolved. Germline CDR1 is LGHDT and CDR2 is YNNKEL (reference sequence). CDR3 length: 15 residues. Trimming stripped 1 base from V and 6 bases from J, with 13 bases between. CDR3 amino acids: CASSQGRPTSNEQFF. The CDR3 DNA is TGTGCCAGCAGCCAAGGTCGCCCGACCTCCAATGAGCAGTTCTTC.

The rearrangement uses TRBV3-1 and TRBJ1-2; D remains ambiguous. The V and J ends lost 5 bases and 4 bases respectively, with 20 bases between them. From germline, CDR1 is LGHDT and CDR2 YNNKEL (reference sequence). This CDR3 is 16 amino acids long. CDR3 sequence (DNA): TGTGCCAGCAGCGTGAGAGGGCAGTCACGTGTCTATGGCTACACCTTC. Translated, it gives CASSVRGQSRVYGYTF.

The J gene is TRBJ1-2, the V gene TRBV6-6; no clear D. The CDR3 consists of 14 residues. Germline values: CDR1 MNHNY, CDR2 SVGAGI (reference sequence). Trimming removed 0 bases at V and 4 bases at J, with 9 bases between. CDR3 region: CASSYSTFAYGYTF. CDR3 bases: TGTGCCAGCAGTTACTCGACCTTCGCCTATGGCTACACCTTC.

This clonotype was observed a handful of times. V usage is TRBV29-1 and J usage is TRBJ2-1, with D maybe TRBD1 (5 bases). The length of the CDR3 is 12 residues. The V gene lost 7 bases and the J gene lost 1 base, with 8 bases spanning the gap. Germline values: CDR1 SQVTM, CDR2 ANQGSEA. The CDR3 DNA follows: TGCAGCGGTGACAGATCCTACAATGAGCAGTTCTTC. Amino acid sequence: CSGDRSYNEQFF.

The sample holds a few counts of this clonotype. CDR3 in amino acids: CASSYGGPKETQYF. The CDR3 DNA reads TGCGCCAGCAGCTATGGGGGTCCTAAAGAGACCCAGTACTTC. The chain carries TRBV5-1 and TRBJ2-5; either TRBD1 or TRBD2 may supply D (5 bases each). CDR1 SGHRS and CDR2 YFSETQ come from the germline V gene. Trimming left V 3 bases short and J 3 bases short, with 12 bases between. The CDR3 is 14 residues long.

The V gene is TRBV10-2, the J gene TRBJ1-1; tentative D call: TRBD1 (5 bases). The CDR3 is 15 amino acids. Deletions cut 8 bases from V and 1 base from J, with 17 bases between. The germline V gene has CDR1 WSHSY and CDR2 SAAADI. This CDR3 is CASSPKEGRNTEAFF. The CDR3 DNA is TGCGCCAGCTCTCCGAAGGAGGGGAGGAACACTGAAGCTTTCTTT.

About this clonotype: Possible read error: a much larger clone is one base away. J is TRBJ1-5 and V is TRBV5-6; TRBD1 is a possible D gene (5 bases). Trimming removed 2 bases from V and 5 bases from J, with 8 bases in between. The CDR3 runs to 13 residues. Germline V gene sequence: CDR1 SGHDT, CDR2 YYEEEE. CDR3 coding DNA: TGTGCCAGCAGCTTTTGGGGGGATCAGCCCCAGCATTTT. It encodes CASSFWGDQPQHF.

This clonotype occurred a few times. The genes are TRBV20-1 and TRBJ2-1; D uncertain. V lost 5 bases and J 7 bases, leaving 18 bases between the germline ends. CDR1 and CDR2 from the germline V gene are DFQATT and SNEGSKA (reference sequence). The CDR3 covers 14 residues. The CDR3 DNA sequence: TGCAGTGCTGAACTGGATTACCTCGGGAATGAGCAGTTCTTC. Translation: CSAELDYLGNEQFF.